The 4 T cell receptor beta chains reported below all come from one sample, sequenced in a study of Ad26.COV2.S vaccination and SARS-CoV-2 variants. Profiling relied on immunoSEQ multiplex PCR, and the TCRdb table lists in-frame clones only, not all of them. This sample yields approximately 410,000 clones, of which 88% are seen a single time; 3.6% belongs to the top ten. Specified treatment: about 20 received Ad26.COV2.S at low or high dose, single or two shots; roughly five received placebo; per-sample allocation not given. Repertoires come from day 63 after the first vaccine or placebo injection. The specimen comprised peripheral blood, sampled in a trial of Ad26.COV2.S vaccine versus placebo. Every receptor here comes from a person aged 18-60 years who received the Ad26.COV2.S COVID-19 vaccine or a placebo.

This chain connects TRBV29-1 to TRBJ2-7, with a tentative D call TRBD1 (6 bases). This CDR3 contains 13 residues. Germline lookup yields CDR1 SQVTM and CDR2 ANQGSEA. With 7 bases removed from V and 2 bases from J, the gap between germline ends came to 15 bases. This chain's CDR3 is CSERQEMTYEQYF. In nucleotides, the CDR3 is TGCAGCGAGCGACAGGAGATGACCTACGAGCAGTACTTC.

This clone was recorded a few times. This chain joins TRBV12-3 or TRBV12-4 and TRBJ1-2, with TRBD1 as a possible D gene (6 bases). V dropped 3 bases and J dropped 8 bases, with 13 bases sitting between them. The CDR3 is 13 amino acids. The chain's CDR3 is CASSFVQGEGYTF. In nucleotides, the CDR3 is TGTGCCAGCAGTTTTGTACAGGGCGAGGGCTACACCTTC.

The table lists this clone with a count of one. The CDR3 DNA is TGTGCCAGCAGCCCCTTCCCCGGGTACGAGCAGTACTTC. This translates into CASSPFPGYEQYF. The gene calls are TRBV9 and TRBJ2-7, with D unresolved. V lost 4 bases and J lost 4, with 12 bases in between. The CDR3 is made up of 13 amino acids. Germline V lookup: CDR1 SGDLS, CDR2 YYNGEE. Combining the CDR3 with reference TRBV9 and TRBJ2-7 gives the whole variable domain DSGVTQTPKHLITATGQRVTLRCSPRSGDLSVYWYQQSLDQGLQFLIQYYNGEERAKGNILERFSAQQFPDLHSELNLSSLELGDSALYFCASSPFPGYEQYFGPGTRLTVT.

The table lists this clone with a count of one. The chain joins TRBV6-5 to TRBJ2-2; weak D call: TRBD2 (5 bases). The CDR3 is made up of 15 amino acids. The germline V gene encodes CDR1 MNHEY and CDR2 SVGAGI. V lost 7 bases, J lost 7 bases, and 19 bases lay in between. CDR3 in amino acids: CASTLSVLSGGELFF. In DNA, the CDR3 is TGTGCCAGCACCCTGTCAGTTCTCAGCGGCGGGGAGCTGTTTTTT.